This T cell receptor beta chain was captured in a study of blood T cell repertoires in COVID-19. Whole-study context: Some COVID-19 samples were acute and others convalescent; all came from the United States, Italy and Spain. PBMCs, B-cell-depleted T cells, or T cells provided the cDNA or gDNA that made up the material.

This clone came up once. J lost 3 bases, V lost 3 bases, and 6 bases had no gene match. The CDR3 consists of 18 residues. Germline V gene lookup returns CDR1 MNHNS and CDR2 SASEGT. In the authors' workflow: Scientists estimated how many nucleated cells there were by amplifying reference gene primers. The protocol was immunoSEQ multiplex PCR, while the TCRdb copy is restricted to in-frame clones and leaves out a portion. That table gives V, J and clone size, and the DNA gave D and trimming. The repertoire holds roughly 73,000 clones, with 70% to 90% as singletons. The rearrangement joins TRBV6-1 to TRBJ2-3, with 16 bases aligning to TRBD2. Specimen: peripheral blood. This TCR was sampled from a man aged 65-85 years with active or convalescent COVID-19. The CDR3 DNA follows: TGTGCCAGCAGTGAGGGGACTAGCGGGGGGGCCCAGACAGATACGCAGTATTTT. This gives the protein CASSEGTSGGAQTDTQYF.